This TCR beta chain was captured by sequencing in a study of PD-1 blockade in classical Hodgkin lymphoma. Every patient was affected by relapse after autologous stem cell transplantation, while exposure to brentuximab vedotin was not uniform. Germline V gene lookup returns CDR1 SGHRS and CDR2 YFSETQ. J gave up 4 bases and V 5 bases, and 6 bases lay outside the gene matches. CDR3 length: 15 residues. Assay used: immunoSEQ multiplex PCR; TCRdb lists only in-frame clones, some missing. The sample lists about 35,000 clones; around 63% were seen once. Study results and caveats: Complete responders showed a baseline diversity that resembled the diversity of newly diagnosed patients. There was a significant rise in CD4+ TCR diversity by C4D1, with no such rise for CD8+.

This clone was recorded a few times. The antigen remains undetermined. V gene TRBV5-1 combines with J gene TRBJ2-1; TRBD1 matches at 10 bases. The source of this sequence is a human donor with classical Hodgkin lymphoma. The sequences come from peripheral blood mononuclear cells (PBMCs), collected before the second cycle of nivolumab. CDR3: CASSAGTGVYNEQFF. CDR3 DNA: TGCGCCAGCAGTGCCGGGACAGGGGTATACAATGAGCAGTTCTTC. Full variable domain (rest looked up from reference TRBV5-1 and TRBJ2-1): KAGVTQTPRYLIKTRGQQVTLSCSPISGHRSVSWYQQTPGQGLQFLFEYFSETQRNKGNFPGRFSGRQFSNSRSEMNVSTLELGDSALYLCASSAGTGVYNEQFFGPGTRLTVL.